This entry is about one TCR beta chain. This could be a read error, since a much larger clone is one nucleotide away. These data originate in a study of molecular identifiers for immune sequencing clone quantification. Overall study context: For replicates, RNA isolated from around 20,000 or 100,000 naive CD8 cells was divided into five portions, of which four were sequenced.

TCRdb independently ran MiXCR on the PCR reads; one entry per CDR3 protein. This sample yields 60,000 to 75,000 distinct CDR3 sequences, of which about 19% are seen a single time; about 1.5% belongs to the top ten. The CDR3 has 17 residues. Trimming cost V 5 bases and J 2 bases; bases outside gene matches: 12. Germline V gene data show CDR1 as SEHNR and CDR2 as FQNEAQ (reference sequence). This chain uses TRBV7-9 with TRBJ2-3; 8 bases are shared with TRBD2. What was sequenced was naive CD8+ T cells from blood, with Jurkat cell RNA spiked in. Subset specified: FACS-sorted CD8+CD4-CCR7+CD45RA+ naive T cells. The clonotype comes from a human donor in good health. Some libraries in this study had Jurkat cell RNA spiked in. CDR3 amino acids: CASSLPQRGKSTDTQYF. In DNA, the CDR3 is TGTGCCAGCAGCCTCCCCCAGCGGGGGAAGTCCACAGATACGCAGTATTTT.